A single sample gave rise to the 14 T cell receptor beta chains below, sequenced in a study of shared clonotypes between healthy human individuals. Measured with immunoSEQ multiplex PCR; TCRdb has only the in-frame clones, and not every one. The top ten clones hold around 0.13% of a sample with 2 million to 2.5 million clones, approximately 96% of them seen once. Sequenced input: naive CD4+ T cells sorted from blood. This sample's subset: CD45RA+ positively selected. All receptors derive from a man between 18 and 35 years old in good health.

The V and J genes are TRBV15 and TRBJ2-2; D not certain. Looked up from germline, CDR1 is LNHNV and CDR2 is YYDKDF (reference sequence). V dropped 6 bases and J dropped 8 bases, with 7 bases sitting between them. CDR3 length equals 11 residues. CDR3 sequence: CATRIAGELFF. The CDR3 region has the DNA TGTGCCACCAGGATTGCTGGGGAGCTGTTTTTT. Using reference TRBV15 and TRBJ2-2 for the parts outside the CDR3, the full variable domain is DAMVIQNPRYQVTQFGKPVTLSCSQTLNHNVMYWYQQKSSQAPKLLFHYYDKDFNNEADTPDNFQSRRPNTSFCFLDIRSPGLGDTAMYLCATRIAGELFFGEGSRLTVL.

The rearrangement links TRBV28 to TRBJ2-7; D is uncertain. Trimming took 6 bases from V and 2 from J, leaving 5 bases between them. Per the germline V gene, CDR1 is MDHEN and CDR2 is SYDVKM. The CDR3 loop spans 11 amino acids. CDR3 DNA sequence: TGTGCCAGCAGCGAGACCTACGAGCAGTACTTC. This encodes CASSETYEQYF.

CDR3 sequence: CASSHFRGEEQFF. Here the CDR3 DNA reads TGCGCCAGCAGCCATTTCAGGGGCGAAGAGCAGTTCTTC. The chain combines TRBV4-1 with TRBJ2-1; D possibly corresponds to TRBD1 (6 bases). The CDR3 sequence is 13 residues long. The V and J ends lost 3 bases and 10 bases respectively, with 13 bases between them. CDR1 MGHRA and CDR2 YSYEKL come from the germline V gene.

Note on this clone: The same CDR3 can be traced to other DNA sequences in this sample. V and J are TRBV6-5 and TRBJ1-2, with unresolved D. Germline V gene data show CDR1 as MNHEY and CDR2 as SVGAGI. The CDR3 consists of 13 residues. Deletions cut 9 bases from V and 8 bases from J, with 19 bases between. The CDR3 nucleotides read TGTGCCAGTAGCGCCAGTTCATTACAGGGCTACACCTTC. This codes for CASSASSLQGYTF.

This clone occurred once. The V and J genes are TRBV27 and TRBJ2-7; 9 nucleotides agree with TRBD1. Germline V gives CDR1 MNHEY, CDR2 SMNVEV (reference sequence). The J segment lost 3 bases and the V segment lost 3 bases, leaving 3 bases of the junction unmatched. CDR3 length: 14 amino acids. CDR3 sequence (DNA): TGTGCCAGCAGTTTGGGGACAGGGTTCTACGAGCAGTACTTC. Translating it yields CASSLGTGFYEQYF.

This clone was picked up one time. The CDR3 here is CASSPLQGAGEKLFF. The CDR3 region has the DNA TGTGCCAGCTCACCCTTACAGGGGGCAGGTGAAAAACTGTTTTTT. The rearrangement joins TRBV18 to TRBJ1-4; 9 nucleotides agree with TRBD1. Per the germline V gene, CDR1 is KGHSH and CDR2 is LQKENI. The trim removed 3 bases at V and 7 bases at J, leaving 6 bases unmatched. There are 15 residues in the CDR3.

The rearrangement links TRBV7-6 to TRBJ1-6; D ambiguous. The CDR3 is 15 amino acids. The germline V gene has CDR1 SGHVS and CDR2 FNYEAQ. Trimming took 4 bases from V and 3 from J, leaving 10 bases between them. CDR3 sequence (DNA): TGTGCCAGCAGCTCGACCGCCGACTATAATTCACCCCTCCACTTT. Encoded protein: CASSSTADYNSPLHF.

This chain uses TRBV5-6 with TRBJ1-6, with D uncertain. V was shortened by 5 bases and J by 6 bases, with 15 bases between the two germline ends. Germline CDR1 reads SGHDT; CDR2 reads YYEEEE. The CDR3 spans 15 residues. CDR3 sequence (DNA): TGTGCCAGCAGTCATCAGGTCTTACCTAATTCACCCCTCCACTTT. Translating gives CASSHQVLPNSPLHF.

V usage is TRBV5-1 and J usage is TRBJ1-5; TRBD1 is a possible D gene (5 bases). Between the trimmed V and J ends, which lost 4 bases and 7 bases, there was a span of 18 bases. This CDR3 spans 15 amino acids. Germline assignment: CDR1 SGHRS and CDR2 YFSETQ. As DNA, the CDR3 is TGCGCCAGCAGCCTCTCAGGGACCGGTGGACAGCCCCAGCATTTT. It encodes CASSLSGTGGQPQHF.

The rearrangement links TRBV28 to TRBJ2-3, with 7 bases identical to TRBD1. V was pared by 3 bases and J by 1 base, with 4 bases of the junction left unmatched. CDR1 and CDR2 from the germline V gene are MDHEN and SYDVKM. This CDR3 is 15 amino acids long. The CDR3 loop is CASSFSGQGTDTQYF. The CDR3 region has the DNA TGTGCCAGCAGTTTCTCCGGACAGGGCACAGATACGCAGTATTTT.

The chain is built from TRBV28 and TRBJ2-3; no clear D. The germline V and J ends were trimmed by 5 bases and 2 bases, with 11 bases remaining between them. This CDR3 contains 14 residues. Germline-derived CDR1 and CDR2 are MDHEN and SYDVKM. CDR3 DNA: TGTGCCAGCAGTCCCGGACGGATCACAGATACGCAGTATTTT. It codes for CASSPGRITDTQYF.

This clone was seen a single time. V gene TRBV2 combines with J gene TRBJ1-6; D is ambiguous. Germline V CDR1 and CDR2: SNHLY, FYNNEI. The CDR3 runs to 11 residues. Trimming took off 2 bases at V and 11 bases at J, with 4 bases between the two ends. CDR3 coding DNA: TGTGCCAGCAGTGAATGGGCACCCCTCCACTTT. It is translated as CASSEWAPLHF.

The chain combines TRBV5-1 with TRBJ2-3; 10 bases line up with TRBD2. CDR1 and CDR2 from the germline V gene are SGHRS and YFSETQ. V shed 3 bases, J shed 3 bases, and the junction held 7 bases outside the gene matches. CDR3 length: 16 residues. CDR3 nucleotides: TGCGCCAGCAGCTCGAAGAGCGGGGGGGCAACAGATACGCAGTATTTT. The encoded protein is CASSSKSGGATDTQYF. Looking up the rest from reference TRBV5-1 and TRBJ2-3 gives the full variable domain: KAGVTQTPRYLIKTRGQQVTLSCSPISGHRSVSWYQQTPGQGLQFLFEYFSETQRNKGNFPGRFSGRQFSNSRSEMNVSTLELGDSALYLCASSSKSGGATDTQYFGPGTRLTVL.

The rearrangement joins TRBV7-2 to TRBJ1-4, with 9 positions matching TRBD1. The CDR3 runs to 16 residues. The ends lost 3 bases at V and 2 bases at J; junction bases unmatched: 4. Germline-derived CDR1 and CDR2 are SGHTA and FQGNSA. The CDR3 nucleotides read TGTGCCAGCAGCTTGTGGACAGGGGCCACTAATGAAAAACTGTTTTTT. Protein product: CASSLWTGATNEKLFF.